This TCR beta chain was recorded in a study of T cell responses to AZD1222 COVID-19 vaccine. Study conclusions and caveats: Baseline serology detected seropositivity in only six AZD1222 recipients. Across the whole spike, CD4 TCRs peaked at regions 160-218 and 743-854.

Trimming shortened V by 1 base and J by 4 bases, and 10 bases separated the two germline ends. Germline CDR1 reads LGHNA; CDR2 reads YNFKEQ. This CDR3 is 14 amino acids long. Remarks on this clone: Its specificity is unknown.

Second doses were pooled across both intervals (about 4 or about 12 weeks). The assay was immunoSEQ multiplex PCR, and TCRdb's table has in-frame clones only and misses some. The sample holds under 200,000 clones; roughly 91% are singletons and the top ten take around 26%. The chain joins TRBV4-2 to TRBJ1-2; D gene unclear. The specimen comprised peripheral blood, sampled 28 days after the second AZD1222 dose. The sequence was obtained from an adult who received the AZD1222 COVID-19 vaccine. The CDR3 DNA sequence: TGTGCCAGCAGCCAAGGGGCGATTCTCTATGGCTACACCTTC. Its translation is CASSQGAILYGYTF.